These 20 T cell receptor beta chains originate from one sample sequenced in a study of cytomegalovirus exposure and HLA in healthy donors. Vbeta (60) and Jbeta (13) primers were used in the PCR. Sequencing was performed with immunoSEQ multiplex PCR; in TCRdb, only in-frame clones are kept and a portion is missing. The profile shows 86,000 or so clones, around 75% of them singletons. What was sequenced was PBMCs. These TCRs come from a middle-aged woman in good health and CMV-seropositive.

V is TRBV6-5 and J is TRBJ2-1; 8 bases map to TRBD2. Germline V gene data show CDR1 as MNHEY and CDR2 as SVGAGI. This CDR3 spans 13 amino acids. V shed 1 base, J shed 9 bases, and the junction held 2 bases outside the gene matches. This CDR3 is CASSYWRGVEQFF. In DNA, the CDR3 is TGTGCCAGCAGTTACTGGCGGGGGGTTGAGCAGTTCTTC.

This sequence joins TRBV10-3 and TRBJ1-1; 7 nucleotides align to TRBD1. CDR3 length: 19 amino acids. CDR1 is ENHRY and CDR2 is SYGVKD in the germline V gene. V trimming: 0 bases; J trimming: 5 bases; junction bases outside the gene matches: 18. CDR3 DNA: TGTGCCATCAGTGAGTCGGAAGAGGACAGGATGGGAAGGAGGACTGAAGCTTTCTTT. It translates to CAISESEEDRMGRRTEAFF.

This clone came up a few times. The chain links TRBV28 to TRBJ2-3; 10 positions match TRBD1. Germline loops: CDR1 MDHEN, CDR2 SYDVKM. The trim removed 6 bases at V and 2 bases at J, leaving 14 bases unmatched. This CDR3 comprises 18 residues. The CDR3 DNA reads TGTGCCAGCAGCGTTAGGAAAGACAGGGGGCGTATCACAGATACGCAGTATTTT. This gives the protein CASSVRKDRGRITDTQYF.

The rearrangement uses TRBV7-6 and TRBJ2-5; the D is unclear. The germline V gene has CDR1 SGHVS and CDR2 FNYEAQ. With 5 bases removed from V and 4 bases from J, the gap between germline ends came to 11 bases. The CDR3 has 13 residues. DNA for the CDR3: TGTGCCAGCAGCACCGCCCCGGGAGAGACCCAGTACTTC. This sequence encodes CASSTAPGETQYF.

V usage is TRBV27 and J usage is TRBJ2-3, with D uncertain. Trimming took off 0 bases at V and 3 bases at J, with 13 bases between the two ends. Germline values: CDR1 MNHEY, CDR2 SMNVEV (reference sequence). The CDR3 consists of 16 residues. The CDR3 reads CASSLSSPERTDTQYF. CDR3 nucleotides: TGTGCCAGCAGTTTATCTTCGCCCGAGAGAACAGATACGCAGTATTTT.

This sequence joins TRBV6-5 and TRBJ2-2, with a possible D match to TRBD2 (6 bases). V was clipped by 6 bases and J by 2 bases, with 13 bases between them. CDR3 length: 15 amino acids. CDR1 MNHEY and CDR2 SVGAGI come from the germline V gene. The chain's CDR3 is CASSIGTLNTGELFF. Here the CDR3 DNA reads TGTGCCAGCAGCATCGGGACTTTAAACACCGGGGAGCTGTTTTTT.

The chain's CDR3 is CASSQAGYEQFF. The DNA of the CDR3 is TGTGCCAGCAGCCAGGCCGGGTATGAGCAGTTCTTC. The chain joins TRBV14 to TRBJ2-1; D uncertain. Looked up from germline, CDR1 is SGHDN and CDR2 is FVKESK. V lost 3 bases to trimming and J lost 8 bases, with 8 bases between them. The CDR3 length is 12 residues.

This CDR3 reads CASTGRGLEPQHF. The DNA of the CDR3 is TGTGCCAGTACAGGGAGGGGTTTAGAGCCCCAGCATTTT. The chain combines TRBV19 with TRBJ1-5; D possibly corresponds to TRBD1 (5 bases). The V and J ends lost 7 bases and 8 bases respectively, with 15 bases between them. CDR1 and CDR2 (germline): LNHDA, SQIVND (reference sequence). There are 13 residues in the CDR3.

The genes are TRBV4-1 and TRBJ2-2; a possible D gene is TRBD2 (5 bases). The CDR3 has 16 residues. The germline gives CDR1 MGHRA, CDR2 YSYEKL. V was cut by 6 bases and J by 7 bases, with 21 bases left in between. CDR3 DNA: TGCGCCAGCAGTCCGGAGCGGAGCAGTACGATCGGGGAGCTGTTTTTT. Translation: CASSPERSSTIGELFF.

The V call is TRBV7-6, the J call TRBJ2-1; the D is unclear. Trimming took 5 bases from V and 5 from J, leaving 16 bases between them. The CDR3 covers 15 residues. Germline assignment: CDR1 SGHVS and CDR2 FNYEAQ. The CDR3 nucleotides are TGTGCCAGCAGCAGAATAAGAGGAGAGAACAATGAGCAGTTCTTC. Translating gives CASSRIRGENNEQFF.

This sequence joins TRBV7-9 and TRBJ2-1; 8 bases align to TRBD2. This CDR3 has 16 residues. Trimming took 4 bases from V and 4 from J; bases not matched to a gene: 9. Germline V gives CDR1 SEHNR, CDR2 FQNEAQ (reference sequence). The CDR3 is CASSSLPKREYNEQFF. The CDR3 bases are TGTGCCAGCAGCTCACTCCCTAAGCGGGAGTACAATGAGCAGTTCTTC.

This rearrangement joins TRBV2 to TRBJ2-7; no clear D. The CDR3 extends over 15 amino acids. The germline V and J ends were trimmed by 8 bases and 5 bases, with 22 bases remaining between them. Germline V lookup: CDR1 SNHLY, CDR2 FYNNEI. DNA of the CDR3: TGTGCCAGCTCCGGTTGGTTGTCCTCGCGCGACGAGCAGTACTTC. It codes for CASSGWLSSRDEQYF.

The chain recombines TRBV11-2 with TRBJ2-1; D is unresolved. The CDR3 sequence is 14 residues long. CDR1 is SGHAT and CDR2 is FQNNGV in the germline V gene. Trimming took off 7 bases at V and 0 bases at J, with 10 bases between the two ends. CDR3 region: CASTTVSSYNEQFF. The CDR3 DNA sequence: TGTGCCAGCACTACCGTAAGCTCCTACAATGAGCAGTTCTTC. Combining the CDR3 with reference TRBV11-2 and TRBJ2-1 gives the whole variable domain EAGVAQSPRYKIIEKRQSVAFWCNPISGHATLYWYQQILGQGPKLLIQFQNNGVVDDSQLPKDRFSAERLKGVDSTLKIQPAKLEDSAVYLCASTTVSSYNEQFFGPGTRLTVL.

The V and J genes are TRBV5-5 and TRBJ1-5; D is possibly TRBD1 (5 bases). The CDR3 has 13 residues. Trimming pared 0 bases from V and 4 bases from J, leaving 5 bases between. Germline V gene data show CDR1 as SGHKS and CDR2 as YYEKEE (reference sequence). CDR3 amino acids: CASSLGQNQPQHF. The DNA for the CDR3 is TGTGCCAGCAGCTTGGGACAGAATCAGCCCCAGCATTTT.

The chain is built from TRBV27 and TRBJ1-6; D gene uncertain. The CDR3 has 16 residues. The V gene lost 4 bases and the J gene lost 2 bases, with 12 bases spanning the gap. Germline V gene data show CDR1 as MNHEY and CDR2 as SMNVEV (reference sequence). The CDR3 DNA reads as TGTGCCAGCAGTTACCTAGATCGGCCCTATAATTCACCCCTCCACTTT. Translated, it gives CASSYLDRPYNSPLHF.

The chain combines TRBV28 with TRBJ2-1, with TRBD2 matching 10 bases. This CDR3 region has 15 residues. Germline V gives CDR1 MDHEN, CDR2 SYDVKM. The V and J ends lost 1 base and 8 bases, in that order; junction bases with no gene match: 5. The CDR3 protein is CASSLFLAGDDEQFF. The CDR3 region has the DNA TGTGCCAGCAGTTTATTTCTAGCGGGAGACGATGAGCAGTTCTTC. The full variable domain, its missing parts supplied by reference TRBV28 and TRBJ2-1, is DVKVTQSSRYLVKRTGEKVFLECVQDMDHENMFWYRQDPGLGLRLIYFSYDVKMKEKGDIPEGYSVSREKKERFSLILESASTNQTSMYLCASSLFLAGDDEQFFGPGTRLTVL.

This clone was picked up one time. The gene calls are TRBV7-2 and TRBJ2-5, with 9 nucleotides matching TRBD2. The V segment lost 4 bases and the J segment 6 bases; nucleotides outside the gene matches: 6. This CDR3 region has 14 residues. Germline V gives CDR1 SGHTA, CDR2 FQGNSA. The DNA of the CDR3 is TGTGCCAGCAGCTCCTCTAGCGGGAAAAAGACCCAGTACTTC. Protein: CASSSSSGKKTQYF.

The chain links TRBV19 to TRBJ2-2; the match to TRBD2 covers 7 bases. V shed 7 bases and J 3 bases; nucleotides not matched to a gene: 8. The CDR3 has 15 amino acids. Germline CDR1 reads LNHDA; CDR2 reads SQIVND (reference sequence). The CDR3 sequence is CASTRSGGYTGELFF. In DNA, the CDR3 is TGTGCCAGTACCCGGTCGGGGGGATACACCGGGGAGCTGTTTTTT.

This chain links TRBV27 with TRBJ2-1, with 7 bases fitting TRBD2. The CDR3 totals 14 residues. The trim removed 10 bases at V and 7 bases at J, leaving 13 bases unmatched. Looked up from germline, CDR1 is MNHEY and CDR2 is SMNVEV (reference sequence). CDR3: CATTPLSGTNEQFF. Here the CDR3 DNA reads TGTGCCACCACCCCATTGAGCGGGACTAATGAGCAGTTCTTC.

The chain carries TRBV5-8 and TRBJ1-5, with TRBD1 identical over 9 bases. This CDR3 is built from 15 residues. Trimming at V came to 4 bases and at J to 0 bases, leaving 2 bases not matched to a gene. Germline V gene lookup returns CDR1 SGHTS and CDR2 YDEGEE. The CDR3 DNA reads TGTGCCAGCAGCAGGACAGGGGATAGCAATCAGCCCCAGCATTTT. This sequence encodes CASSRTGDSNQPQHF.